What follows are 32 T cell receptor beta chains derived from one specimen sequenced in a study of lymphopenia after photon versus proton radiotherapy. Clones were read by immunoSEQ multiplex PCR, and TCRdb kept only the in-frame ones, dropping some. There are about 7,300 clones in the sample; 90% to 95% occur only once, and around 1.7% lies in the top ten. This material consisted of peripheral blood, taken from a patient treated with photon-based radiotherapy. These receptors originate from a woman in her forties or fifties with cholangiocarcinoma.

V gene TRBV5-4 combines with J gene TRBJ2-7, with D maybe TRBD1 (5 bases). CDR3 length: 13 residues. Trimming stripped 0 bases from V and 5 bases from J, with 9 bases between. Germline CDR1 reads SGHNT; CDR2 reads YYREEE (reference sequence). CDR3 region: CASSLATGDEQYF. CDR3 nucleotide sequence: TGTGCCAGCAGCTTGGCCACAGGAGACGAGCAGTACTTC.

In its sample, this clone was seen once. The V call is TRBV6-5, the J call TRBJ2-6; D tentatively reads TRBD1 or TRBD2 (6 bases each). The CDR3 runs 16 residues. The V end was cut by 0 bases, the J end by 2 bases, with 8 bases between. CDR1 MNHEY and CDR2 SVGAGI come from the germline V gene. The CDR3 is CASSYSGGPGANVLTF. Written as DNA, the CDR3 is TGTGCCAGCAGTTACTCTGGGGGGCCTGGGGCCAACGTCCTGACTTTC.

In its sample, this clone was seen once. The chain combines TRBV27 with TRBJ2-5; 11 bases fit TRBD2. V lost 6 bases and J lost 3; bases outside the gene matches: 3. Germline CDR1 MNHEY, CDR2 SMNVEV (reference sequence). The CDR3 sequence is 14 residues long. The CDR3 sequence is CASRLAGVKETQYF. The CDR3 DNA is TGTGCCAGCAGACTAGCGGGGGTGAAAGAGACCCAGTACTTC.

This clone appeared once. The chain employs TRBV30 and TRBJ2-3; D unclear. The V gene lost 2 bases and the J gene lost 0 bases, with 12 bases spanning the gap. The CDR3 loop spans 15 amino acids. CDR1 and CDR2 from the germline V gene are GTSNPN and SVGIG (reference sequence). The CDR3 coding sequence is TGTGCCTGGAGTCCACTGGGCCTTAGCACAGATACGCAGTATTTT. Protein product: CAWSPLGLSTDTQYF.

The rearrangement links TRBV11-2 to TRBJ2-3, with 8 bases lining up with TRBD2. Germline CDR1 reads SGHAT; CDR2 reads FQNNGV. V was clipped by 1 base and J by 4 bases; unmatched bases: 7. This CDR3 spans 16 amino acids. The DNA for the CDR3 is TGTGCCAGCAGCTTAGTCGGGGGGGGCCAGTCAGATACGCAGTATTTT. It encodes CASSLVGGGQSDTQYF.

This chain links TRBV6-5 with TRBJ1-2; no firm D call. Germline V lookup: CDR1 MNHEY, CDR2 SVGAGI. Trimming removed 2 bases at V and 0 bases at J, with 10 bases between. The CDR3 has 15 residues. Here the CDR3 reads CASSYGSISNYGYTF. CDR3 DNA sequence: TGTGCCAGCAGTTACGGATCCATCTCTAACTATGGCTACACCTTC.

The chain employs TRBV27 and TRBJ2-7; no firm D call. The germline V and J ends were trimmed by 6 bases and 2 bases, with 14 bases remaining between them. Germline V gene sequence: CDR1 MNHEY, CDR2 SMNVEV (reference sequence). The CDR3 is 14 residues long. The CDR3 here is CASRKGYSPYEQYF. CDR3 DNA sequence: TGTGCCAGCAGAAAAGGGTATTCGCCCTACGAGCAGTACTTC.

This chain links TRBV6-5 with TRBJ2-7, with D tentatively TRBD2 (5 bases). With 3 bases removed from V and 3 bases from J, the gap between germline ends came to 12 bases. This CDR3 spans 14 amino acids. Germline CDR1 is MNHEY and CDR2 is SVGAGI. CDR3 residues: CASSYRHGNYEQYF. The CDR3 DNA follows: TGTGCCAGCAGTTATAGGCACGGGAACTACGAGCAGTACTTC.

The chain links TRBV10-3 to TRBJ2-7; 8 bases map to TRBD1. CDR1 and CDR2 from the germline V gene are ENHRY and SYGVKD. This CDR3 comprises 14 residues. Trimming cost V 5 bases and J 1 base; bases outside gene matches: 4. The CDR3 region has the DNA TGTGCCATCAGTCCCGGGACAGGTTCCTACGAGCAGTACTTC. It is translated as CAISPGTGSYEQYF.

The V gene is TRBV4-1, the J gene TRBJ1-3; 7 nucleotides match TRBD1. This CDR3 region has 17 residues. The germline CDR1 and CDR2 sequences are MGHRA and YSYEKL. V shed 0 bases and J 3 bases; nucleotides not matched to a gene: 8. The CDR3 region is CASSQEVSRGFGNTIYF. The CDR3 nucleotides are TGCGCCAGCAGCCAAGAAGTATCCAGGGGGTTTGGAAACACCATATATTTT.

About this clone: The limits of the CDR3 on the DNA are not certain, so only TCRdb's listed CDR3 is given. CDR3 sequence reads: CASSFGPGRNTEAFF. The gene calls are TRBV5-1 and TRBJ1-1. 15 amino acids form the CDR3, both terminal residues included. Germline CDR1 SGHRS, CDR2 YFSETQ.

In DNA form, the CDR3 reads TGTGCCAGCAGCCCTAGGGGAAGGGGAACTAACTATGGCTACACCTTC. Protein product: CASSPRGRGTNYGYTF. The chain combines TRBV7-2 with TRBJ1-2, with D perhaps matching TRBD1 (5 bases). Germline V gives CDR1 SGHTA, CDR2 FQGNSA. The CDR3 spans 16 residues. The V end was cut by 5 bases, the J end by 0 bases, with 16 bases between.

V usage is TRBV19 and J usage is TRBJ1-2, with D uncertain. The germline V gene has CDR1 LNHDA and CDR2 SQIVND (reference sequence). V gave up 11 bases and J gave up 8 bases, with 21 bases separating them. The CDR3 is 13 residues long. DNA for the CDR3: TGTGCCGGGCGGACTCTAGGCGGATACGGCTACACCTTC. Translating it yields CAGRTLGGYGYTF.

The rearrangement links TRBV5-1 to TRBJ2-1; TRBD1 agrees at 7 bases. Per the germline V gene, CDR1 is SGHRS and CDR2 is YFSETQ. This CDR3 is built from 16 residues. With V trimmed by 4 bases and J by 0 bases, 7 bases remained unmatched. The CDR3 protein is CASSIGGGFSYNEQFF. CDR3 in DNA: TGCGCCAGCAGCATAGGGGGCGGCTTCTCCTACAATGAGCAGTTCTTC.

The chain recombines TRBV4-1 with TRBJ2-7; D may be TRBD1 (5 bases). CDR1 is MGHRA and CDR2 is YSYEKL in the germline V gene. This CDR3 comprises 16 residues. Trimming removed 4 bases at V and 4 bases at J, with 20 bases between. Here the CDR3 DNA reads TGCGCCAGCAGCCCAGGGCCTTACAGGCGCCCGTACGAGCAGTACTTC. Translated, it gives CASSPGPYRRPYEQYF.

This sequence joins TRBV4-1 and TRBJ1-2; no clear D gene. Germline CDR1 reads MGHRA; CDR2 reads YSYEKL. This CDR3 region has 16 residues. Trimming removed 0 bases from V and 4 bases from J, with 15 bases in between. This CDR3 is CASSQDPLKGFYGYTF. As DNA, the CDR3 is TGCGCCAGCAGCCAAGATCCGCTTAAGGGCTTCTATGGCTACACCTTC.

The gene calls are TRBV7-9 and TRBJ1-1; no clear D. The V gene's germline CDR1 is SEHNR and CDR2 FQNEAQ (reference sequence). Trimming cost V 4 bases and J 3 bases, with 24 bases left between them. The CDR3 runs 18 residues. This chain's CDR3 is CASSYSLSGRMYDTEAFF. CDR3 in DNA: TGTGCCAGCAGCTACTCTCTCTCGGGCAGGATGTACGACACTGAAGCTTTCTTT.

This chain links TRBV5-6 with TRBJ2-7, with D hard to call. Per the germline V gene, CDR1 is SGHDT and CDR2 is YYEEEE. Trimming took off 0 bases at V and 6 bases at J, with 4 bases between the two ends. The length of the CDR3 is 11 residues. Here the CDR3 reads CASSLAGEQYF. CDR3 DNA sequence: TGTGCCAGCAGCTTGGCGGGCGAGCAGTACTTC.

The rearrangement joins TRBV15 to TRBJ2-4, with no clear D. Between the trimmed V and J ends, which lost 2 bases and 7 bases, there was a span of 12 bases. This CDR3 comprises 14 residues. The germline gives CDR1 LNHNV, CDR2 YYDKDF (reference sequence). The CDR3 spells CATSRHQSRNIQYF. The CDR3 DNA sequence: TGTGCCACCAGCAGACACCAAAGTCGGAACATTCAGTACTTC.

V gene TRBV6-1 combines with J gene TRBJ1-6; D call uncertain. The V and J ends lost 7 bases and 7 bases respectively, with 11 bases between them. This CDR3 is built from 13 residues. The germline CDR1 and CDR2 sequences are MNHNS and SASEGT. The DNA for the CDR3 is TGTGCCAGCACCGAGAACTTGAATTCACCCCTCCACTTT. Amino acids: CASTENLNSPLHF.

The gene calls are TRBV7-9 and TRBJ2-5, with 10 bases fitting TRBD2. This CDR3 has 15 residues. After removal of 5 bases from V and 1 base from J, the junction contained 4 bases not matched to a gene. The germline V gene encodes CDR1 SEHNR and CDR2 FQNEAQ (reference sequence). In DNA, the CDR3 is TGTGCCAGCAGCCCTAGCGGGGGACGCCAAGAGACCCAGTACTTC. This translates into CASSPSGGRQETQYF.

The chain joins TRBV6-6 to TRBJ2-7, with D perhaps TRBD2 (5 bases). The germline V gene encodes CDR1 MNHNY and CDR2 SVGAGI (reference sequence). V was pared by 2 bases and J by 0 bases, with 11 bases between. This CDR3 region has 15 residues. In nucleotides, the CDR3 is TGTGCCAGCAGTTACGGTCTTGGGAGCTCCTACGAGCAGTACTTC. Protein product: CASSYGLGSSYEQYF.

V is TRBV11-2 and J is TRBJ1-2, with unresolved D. The length of the CDR3 is 15 residues. Trimming left V 4 bases short and J 5 bases short, with 17 bases between. Germline V lookup: CDR1 SGHAT, CDR2 FQNNGV. The CDR3 nucleotides read TGTGCCAGCAGCTCTATCTCTAGACAACTATATGGCTACACCTTC. It encodes CASSSISRQLYGYTF.

This clone was seen a single time. The V and J genes are TRBV18 and TRBJ2-5; D might be TRBD2 (5 bases). V shed 3 bases and J shed 4 bases, with 15 bases lying between them. CDR3 length: 15 residues. Germline CDR1 KGHSH, CDR2 LQKENI. The chain's CDR3 is CASSPVLGRGETQYF. CDR3 nucleotide sequence: TGTGCCAGCTCACCCGTCTTAGGGAGAGGAGAGACCCAGTACTTC.

CDR3 sequence (DNA): TGTGCCAGCATCCCTCAGGCTAACACTGAAGCTTTCTTT. Its protein is CASIPQANTEAFF. This chain uses TRBV6-6 with TRBJ1-1; D is ambiguous. The CDR3 contains 13 residues. Germline loops: CDR1 MNHNY, CDR2 SVGAGI (reference sequence). Trimming stripped 7 bases from V and 2 bases from J, with 11 bases between.

The rearrangement joins TRBV9 to TRBJ2-1; 10 positions agree with TRBD2. CDR3 size: 15 residues. Germline loops: CDR1 SGDLS, CDR2 YYNGEE. The V and J ends lost 0 bases and 9 bases, in that order; junction bases with no gene match: 6. In DNA form, the CDR3 reads TGTGCCAGCAGCGTAGGCAGCGGGGGGGCGAGTGAGCAGTTCTTC. Its translation: CASSVGSGGASEQFF.

The rearrangement uses TRBV5-5 and TRBJ1-5, with D uncertain. This CDR3 is 15 amino acids long. In germline, CDR1 is SGHKS, CDR2 YYEKEE (reference sequence). Between the trimmed V and J ends, which lost 1 base and 0 bases, there was a span of 8 bases. The CDR3 loop is CASSLTDYSNQPQHF. In nucleotides, the CDR3 is TGTGCCAGCAGCTTGACAGACTATAGCAATCAGCCCCAGCATTTT.

V gene TRBV6-5 combines with J gene TRBJ1-2, with D possibly TRBD1 on 6 matching bases. Germline V gene lookup returns CDR1 MNHEY and CDR2 SVGAGI. The ends were cut back, 2 bases at V and 3 bases at J, with 16 bases in the middle. The CDR3 is 16 amino acids. CDR3 DNA sequence: TGTGCCAGCAGTTACGACATAAGGGGGTTGGACTATGGCTACACCTTC. Its protein product is CASSYDIRGLDYGYTF.

This chain links TRBV4-1 with TRBJ1-4; 10 nucleotides line up with TRBD1. The CDR3 contains 19 residues. The V gene end was trimmed by 0 bases and the J gene end by 5 bases; junction bases not matched to a gene: 12. Germline V CDR1 and CDR2: MGHRA, YSYEKL. CDR3 amino acids: CASSQDDRGQVGKNEKLFF. The DNA of the CDR3 is TGCGCCAGCAGCCAAGACGACAGGGGGCAGGTCGGGAAAAATGAAAAACTGTTTTTT.

The chain employs TRBV11-2 and TRBJ2-3; 7 bases line up with TRBD1. Germline-derived CDR1 and CDR2 are SGHAT and FQNNGV. This CDR3 is 15 amino acids long. V was clipped by 5 bases and J by 2 bases; unmatched bases: 7. The CDR3 loop is CASSPRDSYTDTQYF. CDR3 DNA sequence: TGTGCCAGCAGCCCCCGGGACAGCTACACAGATACGCAGTATTTT.

J is TRBJ2-5 and V is TRBV29-1; TRBD1 might be the D (6 bases). Germline values: CDR1 SQVTM, CDR2 ANQGSEA. This CDR3 region has 12 residues. Trimming stripped 7 bases from V and 0 bases from J, with 9 bases between. CDR3 amino acids: CSARGDQETQYF. The DNA of the CDR3 is TGCAGCGCCAGGGGTGACCAAGAGACCCAGTACTTC.

This sequence joins TRBV9 and TRBJ2-5; no clear D gene. The V gene lost 2 bases and the J gene lost 5 bases, with 7 bases spanning the gap. This CDR3 region has 12 residues. CDR1 is SGDLS, CDR2 YYNGEE, per germline. CDR3 sequence (DNA): TGTGCCAGCAGCGTGAGTGGGGAGACCCAGTACTTC. Translating gives CASSVSGETQYF.